The clone carrying this T cell receptor (beta chain) showed up many times. The antigen remains undetermined. Time point of the sample: patch test 2, 6 weeks after DPC sensitization. Treatment noted: therapeutic diphenylcyclopropenone sensitization with weekly scalp DPC. This sample is drawn from a study of human T cells and chemical hapten exposure. Study background: Upper back patch tests used 0.01% DPC, scored after 6 days. Findings of the study overall: DPC sensitization did not alter TCRs above 1 in 1000 frequency. Against controls, expanded TCRs gave rise to significantly more large CDR3 similarity clusters.

With V trimmed by 6 bases and J by 0 bases, 4 bases remained unmatched. This CDR3 comprises 14 residues. CDR1 is MNHEY and CDR2 is SMNVEV in the germline V gene (reference sequence). Per the original methods: Between about 23,224 and 750,000 TCRs appeared in each sample, and the median stood at roughly 95,000. One entry per CDR3 protein, called by TCRdb with MiXCR from the RACE reads. TCRdb's processing, not the study's, gives the V and J calls here. Of tens of thousands of distinct CDR3 sequences in the sample, approximately 3.4% are singletons; the top ten hold approximately 7.1%. The input for sequencing was whole blood, taken in connection with sensitization to the hapten diphenylcyclopropenone (DPC). The V gene is TRBV27, the J gene TRBJ2-7; 8 positions agree with TRBD1. This sequence was found in a man in his forties with alopecia areata. Some clones in this sample may be carry-over from other donors' samples. CDR3 sequence: CASRSDRVSYEQYF. CDR3 sequence (DNA): TGTGCCAGCAGGTCGGACAGGGTCTCCTACGAGCAGTACTTC.